This is a list of T cell receptor beta chains from one sample in a study of monozygotic twins with inflammatory bowel disease. TCRdb re-called the 5' RACE reads; one entry per CDR3 protein, DNA not given. The sample has 170,000 or so distinct CDR3 sequences. The sequencing input was blood. The origin of the receptors is a human donor with ulcerative colitis or Crohn's disease, or a healthy co-twin of an affected twin (not recorded which). CDR3s include the opening cysteine and the closing phenylalanine or tryptophan.

TRBV24-1,TRBJ2-5,CATSDSTSGSWETQYF
TRBV30,TRBJ1-5,CAWSGVLGNQPQHF
TRBV10-2,TRBJ2-2,CASSRGAGGELFF
TRBV5-1,TRBJ1-4,CASSLEPDRDEKLFF
TRBV7-6,TRBJ2-3,CASSRQDTQYF
TRBV11-2,TRBJ1-5,CASSLNLDQPQHF
TRBV12-3/TRBV12-4,TRBJ1-5,CASSFKQGDSNQPQHF
TRBV10-3,TRBJ1-2,CAIRGGEDYGYTF
TRBV7-2,TRBJ2-3,CASSGTSHSTDTQYF
TRBV5-4,TRBJ2-2,CASSRLAGGTGELFF
TRBV11-2,TRBJ1-3,CASSLGHSGNTIYF
TRBV20-1,TRBJ2-7,CSARADGRSYEQYF
TRBV9,TRBJ1-2,CASSDRDTNYGYTF
TRBV20-1,TRBJ2-6,CSASPIDRVAIFGANVLTF
TRBV18,TRBJ1-5,CASSPDRNNQPQHF
TRBV5-1,TRBJ2-6,CASSLGGGANVLTF
TRBV7-9,TRBJ2-3,CASSPGGHLRDTQYF
TRBV5-1,TRBJ2-5,CASSLTPQETQYF
TRBV7-1,TRBJ1-4,CASSSLLYGGQKNRISTNEKLFF
TRBV20-1,TRBJ2-7,CSARDQLAGYEQYF
TRBV2,TRBJ2-2,CASSAQGNTGELFF
TRBV12-3/TRBV12-4,TRBJ1-1,CASSLGGHTEAFF
TRBV3-1,TRBJ2-4,CASSPDLGADIQYF
TRBV12-3/TRBV12-4,TRBJ2-5,CASSLRTQETQYF
TRBV6-6,TRBJ1-1,CASSYMNTEAFF
TRBV29-1,TRBJ1-1,CSALGGGYTEAFF
TRBV6-5,TRBJ1-2,CASSSRGGSNYGYTF
TRBV4-2,TRBJ1-6,CASSQGTGGSSSYNSPLHF
TRBV4-3,TRBJ2-7,CASSQVRTGSYEQYF
TRBV10-3,TRBJ1-5,CAISESYQSNQPQHF
TRBV5-1,TRBJ1-1,CASSQLGGNTEAFF
TRBV5-6,TRBJ2-5,CASLDKMTETQYF
TRBV7-8,TRBJ2-1,CASSLARLAGGPGNEQFF
TRBV5-4,TRBJ2-7,CASSLNRGLDEQYF
TRBV7-9,TRBJ1-1,CASSIPDRGGTEAFF
TRBV5-1,TRBJ2-3,CASSLLQGADTQYF
TRBV6-5,TRBJ2-5,CASSYPLGTVQETQYF
TRBV7-6,TRBJ2-5,CASSLETSGGVETQYF
TRBV5-1,TRBJ1-3,CASSLGQAGNTIYF
TRBV7-9,TRBJ2-1,CASSFMDNEQFF
TRBV5-1,TRBJ2-7,CASSLAGTGPEQYF
TRBV5-1,TRBJ2-5,CASSLGPQGEGETQYF
TRBV10-2,TRBJ2-1,CASSGISYNEQFF
TRBV12-3/TRBV12-4,TRBJ2-7,CASTWAGQKLYEQYF
TRBV20-1,TRBJ1-6,CSATLGQGRNSPLHF